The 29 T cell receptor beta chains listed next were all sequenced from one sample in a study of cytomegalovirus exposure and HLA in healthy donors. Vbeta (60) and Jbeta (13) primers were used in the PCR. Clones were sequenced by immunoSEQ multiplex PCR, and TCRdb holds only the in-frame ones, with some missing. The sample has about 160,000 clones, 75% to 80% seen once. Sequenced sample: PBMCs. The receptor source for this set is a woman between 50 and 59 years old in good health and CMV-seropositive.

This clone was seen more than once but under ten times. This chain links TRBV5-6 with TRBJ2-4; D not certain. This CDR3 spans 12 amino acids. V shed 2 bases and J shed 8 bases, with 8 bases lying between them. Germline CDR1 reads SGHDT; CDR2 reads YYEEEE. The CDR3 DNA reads TGTGCCAGCAGCTTTGACAAGTACATTCAGTACTTC. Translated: CASSFDKYIQYF.

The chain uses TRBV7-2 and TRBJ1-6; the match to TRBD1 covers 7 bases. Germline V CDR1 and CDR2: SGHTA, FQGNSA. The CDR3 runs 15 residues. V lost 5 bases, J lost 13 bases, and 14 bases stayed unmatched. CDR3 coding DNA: TGTGCCAGCAGCGTTCCGACAGGGCCTCGGTCCCCCCTCCACTTT. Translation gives CASSVPTGPRSPLHF.

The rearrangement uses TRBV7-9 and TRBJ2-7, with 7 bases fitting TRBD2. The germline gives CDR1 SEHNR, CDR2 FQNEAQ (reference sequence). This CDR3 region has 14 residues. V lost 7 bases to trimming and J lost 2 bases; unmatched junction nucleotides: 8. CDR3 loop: CASNPGAGAYEQYF. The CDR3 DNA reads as TGTGCCAGCAACCCAGGTGCGGGGGCCTACGAGCAGTACTTC. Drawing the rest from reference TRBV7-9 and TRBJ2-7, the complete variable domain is DTGVSQNPRHKITKRGQNVTFRCDPISEHNRLYWYRQTLGQGPEFLTYFQNEAQLEKSRLLSDRFSAERPKGSFSTLEIQRTEQGDSAMYLCASNPGAGAYEQYFGPGTRLTVT.

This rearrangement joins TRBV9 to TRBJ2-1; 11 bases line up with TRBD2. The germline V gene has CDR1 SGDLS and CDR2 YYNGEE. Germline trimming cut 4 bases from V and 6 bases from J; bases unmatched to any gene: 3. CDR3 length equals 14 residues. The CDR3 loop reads CASSIGTSGNEQFF. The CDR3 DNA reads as TGTGCCAGCAGCATCGGGACTAGCGGCAATGAGCAGTTCTTC.

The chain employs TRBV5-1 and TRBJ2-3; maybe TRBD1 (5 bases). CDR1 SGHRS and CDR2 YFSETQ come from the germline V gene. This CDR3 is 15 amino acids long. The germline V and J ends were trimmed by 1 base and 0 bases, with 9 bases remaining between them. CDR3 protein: CASSLKGPSTDTQYF. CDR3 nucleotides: TGCGCCAGCAGCTTGAAGGGGCCCAGCACAGATACGCAGTATTTT.

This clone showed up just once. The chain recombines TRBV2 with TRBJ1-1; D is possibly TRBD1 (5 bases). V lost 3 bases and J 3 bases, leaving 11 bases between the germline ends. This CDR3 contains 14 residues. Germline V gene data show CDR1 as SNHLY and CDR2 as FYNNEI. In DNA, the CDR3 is TGTGCCAGCAGTGACGAGACAGCTTACACTGAAGCTTTCTTT. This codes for CASSDETAYTEAFF.

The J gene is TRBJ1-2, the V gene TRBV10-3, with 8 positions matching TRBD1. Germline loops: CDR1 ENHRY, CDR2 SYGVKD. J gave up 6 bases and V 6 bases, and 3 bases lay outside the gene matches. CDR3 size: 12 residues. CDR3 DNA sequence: TGTGCCATCAGGCAGGGGGCGAATGGCTACACCTTC. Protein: CAIRQGANGYTF.

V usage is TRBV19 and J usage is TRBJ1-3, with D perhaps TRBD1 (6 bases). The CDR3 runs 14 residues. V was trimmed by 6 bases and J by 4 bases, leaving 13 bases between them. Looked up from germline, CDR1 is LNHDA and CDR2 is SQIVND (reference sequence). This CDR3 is CASRDRDIGNTIYF. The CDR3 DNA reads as TGTGCCAGTAGGGACCGGGACATCGGAAACACCATATATTTT.

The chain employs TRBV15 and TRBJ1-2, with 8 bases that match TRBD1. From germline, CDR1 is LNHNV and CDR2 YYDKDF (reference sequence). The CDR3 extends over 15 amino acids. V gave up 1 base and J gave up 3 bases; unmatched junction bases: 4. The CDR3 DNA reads TGTGCCACCAGCAGAGTTGCACAGGGGGACTATGGCTACACCTTC. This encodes CATSRVAQGDYGYTF.

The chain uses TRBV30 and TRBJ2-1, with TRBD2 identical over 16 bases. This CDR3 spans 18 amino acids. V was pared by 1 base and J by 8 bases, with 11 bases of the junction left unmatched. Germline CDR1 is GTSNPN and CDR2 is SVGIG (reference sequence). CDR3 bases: TGTGCCTGGAGTGACCCTCGGGGACTAGCGGGGGGGGCCGATGAGCAGTTCTTC. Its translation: CAWSDPRGLAGGADEQFF.

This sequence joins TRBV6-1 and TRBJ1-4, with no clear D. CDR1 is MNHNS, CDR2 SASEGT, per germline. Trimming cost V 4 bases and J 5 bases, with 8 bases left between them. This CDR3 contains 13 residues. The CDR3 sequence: CASSVSLNEKLFF. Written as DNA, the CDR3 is TGTGCCAGCAGTGTTTCATTGAATGAAAAACTGTTTTTT.

The CDR3 coding sequence is TGTGCCAGCAGCGTACTAGCGGGGGAGCAGTTCTTC. Translation: CASSVLAGEQFF. The genes are TRBV9 and TRBJ2-1; 9 bases agree with TRBD2. The CDR3 sequence is 12 residues long. V gave up 1 base and J gave up 10 bases; unmatched junction bases: 0. Germline CDR1 SGDLS, CDR2 YYNGEE.

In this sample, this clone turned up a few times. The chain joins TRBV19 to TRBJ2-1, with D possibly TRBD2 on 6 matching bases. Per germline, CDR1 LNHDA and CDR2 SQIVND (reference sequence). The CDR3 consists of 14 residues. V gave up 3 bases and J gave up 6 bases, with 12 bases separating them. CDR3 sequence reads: CASSMGGTPNEQFF. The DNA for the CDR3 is TGTGCCAGTAGTATGGGTGGGACTCCCAATGAGCAGTTCTTC. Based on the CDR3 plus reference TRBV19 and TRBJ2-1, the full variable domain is DGGITQSPKYLFRKEGQNVTLSCEQNLNHDAMYWYRQDPGQGLRLIYYSQIVNDFQKGDIAEGYSVSREKKESFPLTVTSAQKNPTAFYLCASSMGGTPNEQFFGPGTRLTVL.

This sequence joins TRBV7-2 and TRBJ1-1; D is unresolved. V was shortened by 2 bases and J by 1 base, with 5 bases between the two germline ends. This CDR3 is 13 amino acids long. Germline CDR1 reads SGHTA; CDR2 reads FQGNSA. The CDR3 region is CASSLQQNTEAFF. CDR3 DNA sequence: TGTGCCAGCAGCTTACAACAGAACACTGAAGCTTTCTTT.

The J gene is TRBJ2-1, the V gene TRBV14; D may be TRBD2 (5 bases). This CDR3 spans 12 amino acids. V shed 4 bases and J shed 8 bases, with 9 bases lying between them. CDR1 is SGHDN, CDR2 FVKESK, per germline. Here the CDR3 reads CASSPRTYEQFF. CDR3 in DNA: TGTGCCAGCAGCCCAAGGACTTATGAGCAGTTCTTC. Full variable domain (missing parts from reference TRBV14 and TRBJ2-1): EAGVTQFPSHSVIEKGQTVTLRCDPISGHDNLYWYRRVMGKEIKFLLHFVKESKQDESGMPNNRFLAERTGGTYSTLKVQPAELEDSGVYFCASSPRTYEQFFGPGTRLTVL.

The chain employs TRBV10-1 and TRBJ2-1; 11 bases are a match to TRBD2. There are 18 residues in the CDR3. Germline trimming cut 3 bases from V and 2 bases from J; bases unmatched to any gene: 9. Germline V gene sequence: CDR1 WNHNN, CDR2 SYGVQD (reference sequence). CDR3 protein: CASSEKLAGGPPYNEQFF. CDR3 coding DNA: TGCGCCAGCAGTGAAAAGTTAGCGGGAGGGCCCCCCTACAATGAGCAGTTCTTC.

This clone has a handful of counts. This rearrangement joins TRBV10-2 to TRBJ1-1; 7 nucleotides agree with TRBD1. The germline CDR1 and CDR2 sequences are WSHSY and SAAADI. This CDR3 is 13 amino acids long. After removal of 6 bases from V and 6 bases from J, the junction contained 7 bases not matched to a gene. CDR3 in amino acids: CASRTQGDAEAFF. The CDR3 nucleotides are TGCGCCAGCAGGACCCAGGGGGACGCTGAAGCTTTCTTT.

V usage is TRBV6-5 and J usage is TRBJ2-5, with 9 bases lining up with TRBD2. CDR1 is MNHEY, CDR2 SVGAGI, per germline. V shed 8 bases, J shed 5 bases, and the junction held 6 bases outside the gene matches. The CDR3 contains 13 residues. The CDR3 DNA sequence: TGTGCCAGCTGGGCGGCGGGGGGGGAGACCCAGTACTTC. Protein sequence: CASWAAGGETQYF.

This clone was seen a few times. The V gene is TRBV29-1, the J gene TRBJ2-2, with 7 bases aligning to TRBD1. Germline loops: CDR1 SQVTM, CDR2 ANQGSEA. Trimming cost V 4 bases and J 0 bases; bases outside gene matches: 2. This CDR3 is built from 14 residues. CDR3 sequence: CSVGGQANTGELFF. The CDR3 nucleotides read TGCAGCGTTGGCGGACAGGCGAACACCGGGGAGCTGTTTTTT.

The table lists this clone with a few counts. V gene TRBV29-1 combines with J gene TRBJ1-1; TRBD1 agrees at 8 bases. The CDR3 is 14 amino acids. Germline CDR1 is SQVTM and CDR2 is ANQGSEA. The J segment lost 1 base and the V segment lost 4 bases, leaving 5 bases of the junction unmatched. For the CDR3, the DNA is TGCAGCGTTGCACAGGGGGGGCGGAACACTGAAGCTTTCTTT. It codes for CSVAQGGRNTEAFF.

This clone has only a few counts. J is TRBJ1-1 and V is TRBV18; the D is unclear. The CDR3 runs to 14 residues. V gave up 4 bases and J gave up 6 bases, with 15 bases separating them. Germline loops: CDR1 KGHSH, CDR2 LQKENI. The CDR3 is CASSQSHTVPEAFF. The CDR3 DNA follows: TGTGCCAGCTCACAAAGCCATACCGTCCCTGAAGCTTTCTTT.

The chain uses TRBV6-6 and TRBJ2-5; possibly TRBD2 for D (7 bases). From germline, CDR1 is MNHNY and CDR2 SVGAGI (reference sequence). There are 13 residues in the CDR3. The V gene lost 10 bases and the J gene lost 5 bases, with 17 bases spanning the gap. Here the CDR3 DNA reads TGTGCCATCCTGGGGGGGCCTTGGGAGACCCAGTACTTC. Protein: CAILGGPWETQYF.

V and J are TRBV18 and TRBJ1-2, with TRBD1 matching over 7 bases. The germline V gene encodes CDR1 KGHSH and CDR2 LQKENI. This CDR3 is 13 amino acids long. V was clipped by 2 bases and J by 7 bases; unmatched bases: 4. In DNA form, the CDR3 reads TGTGCCAGCTCACCAGACAGGGAGACTGGCTACACCTTC. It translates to CASSPDRETGYTF. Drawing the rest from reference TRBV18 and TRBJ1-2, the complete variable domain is NAGVMQNPRHLVRRRGQEARLRCSPMKGHSHVYWYRQLPEEGLKFMVYLQKENIIDESGMPKERFSAEFPKEGPSILRIQQVVRGDSAAYFCASSPDRETGYTFGSGTRLTVV.

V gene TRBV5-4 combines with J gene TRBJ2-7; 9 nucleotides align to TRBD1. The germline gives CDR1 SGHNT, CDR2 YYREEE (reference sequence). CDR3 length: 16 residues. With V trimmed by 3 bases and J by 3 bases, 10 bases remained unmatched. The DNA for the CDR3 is TGTGCCAGCAGCTCCCCTACCGGGACAGGGAACTACGAGCAGTACTTC. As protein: CASSSPTGTGNYEQYF. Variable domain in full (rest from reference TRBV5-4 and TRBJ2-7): ETGVTQSPTHLIKTRGQQVTLRCSSQSGHNTVSWYQQALGQGPQFIFQYYREEENGRGNFPPRFSGLQFPNYSSELNVNALELDDSALYLCASSSPTGTGNYEQYFGPGTRLTVT.

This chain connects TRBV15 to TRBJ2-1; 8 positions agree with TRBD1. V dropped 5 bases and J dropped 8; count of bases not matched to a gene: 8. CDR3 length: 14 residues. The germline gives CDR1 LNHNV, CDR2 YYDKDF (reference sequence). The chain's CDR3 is CATSGGQVSYEQFF. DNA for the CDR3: TGTGCCACCAGCGGGGGACAGGTCAGCTATGAGCAGTTCTTC.

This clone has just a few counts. For the CDR3, the DNA is TGTGCCATCAGTGAGAGGACAGGGGGCAACAATGAGCAGTTCTTC. This sequence encodes CAISERTGGNNEQFF. V is TRBV10-3 and J is TRBJ2-1, with TRBD1 matching 11 bases. The CDR3 has 15 residues. J lost 5 bases, V lost 2 bases, and 2 bases had no gene match. Germline CDR1 reads ENHRY; CDR2 reads SYGVKD.

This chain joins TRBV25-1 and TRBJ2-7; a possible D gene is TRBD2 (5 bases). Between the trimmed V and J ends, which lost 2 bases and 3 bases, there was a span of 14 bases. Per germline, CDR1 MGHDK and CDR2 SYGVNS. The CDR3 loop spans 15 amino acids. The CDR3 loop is CASSETGIIDYEQYF. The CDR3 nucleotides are TGTGCCAGCAGTGAAACCGGGATTATTGACTACGAGCAGTACTTC.

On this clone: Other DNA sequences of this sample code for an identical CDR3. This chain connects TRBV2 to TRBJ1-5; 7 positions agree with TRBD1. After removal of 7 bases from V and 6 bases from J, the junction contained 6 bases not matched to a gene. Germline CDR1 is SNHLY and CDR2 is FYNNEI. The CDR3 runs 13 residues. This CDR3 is CASNQGVRQPQHF. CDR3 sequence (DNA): TGTGCCAGCAACCAGGGGGTCCGTCAGCCCCAGCATTTT.

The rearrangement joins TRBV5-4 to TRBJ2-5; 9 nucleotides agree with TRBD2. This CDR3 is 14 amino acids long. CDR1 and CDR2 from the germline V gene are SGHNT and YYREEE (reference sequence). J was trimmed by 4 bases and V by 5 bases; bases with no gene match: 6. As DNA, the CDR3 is TGTGCCAGCAGTTCAAATAGCGGGAGAGAGACCCAGTACTTC. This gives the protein CASSSNSGRETQYF.